Below, 13 T cell receptor beta chains from the same sample are listed, as sequenced in a study of T cell repertoires in cytomegalovirus infection. TCRdb passed the reads through MiXCR, listing each CDR3 protein once. The profile shows over 25,000 distinct CDR3 sequences, around 19% of them singletons. Their recognized antigens are unknown. Sequencing was performed on CD8+ T cells from cultured PBMCs, taken from culture after CMV antigen stimulation. These receptors were taken from a human donor in good health (CMV status not recorded). Some clones in this sample may be carry-over from other donors' samples.

The chain employs TRBV4-1 and TRBJ2-1; 8 bases agree with TRBD2. In germline, CDR1 is MGHRA, CDR2 YSYEKL. V lost 1 base, J lost 4 bases, and 3 bases stayed unmatched. The CDR3 is made up of 15 amino acids. CDR3 coding DNA: TGCGCCAGCAGCCAAGCTAGCGGGCTGTACAATGAGCAGTTCTTC. It is translated as CASSQASGLYNEQFF.

About this clonotype itself: The missing conserved phenylalanine or tryptophan at the end of this CDR3 makes a read error likely. The V call is TRBV7-9, the J call TRBJ1-1; no clear D gene. Germline V CDR1 and CDR2: SEHNR, FQNEAQ (reference sequence). The CDR3 loop spans 12 amino acids. Trimming removed 7 bases at V and 8 bases at J, with 14 bases between. The CDR3 region is CASTDRSEEAFS. CDR3 DNA: TGTGCCAGCACGGACCGCAGCGAGGAAGCTTTCTCT.

This clonotype was seen at least ten times. The chain links TRBV11-2 to TRBJ2-2; D not certain. The V gene lost 3 bases and the J gene lost 4 bases, with 6 bases spanning the gap. This CDR3 region has 13 residues. In germline, CDR1 is SGHAT, CDR2 FQNNGV. The CDR3 DNA is TGTGCCAGCAGCTTGGTTACCACCGGGGAGCTGTTTTTT. It is translated as CASSLVTTGELFF.

V gene TRBV7-2 combines with J gene TRBJ2-7, with D perhaps TRBD2 (7 bases). The V and J ends lost 0 bases and 5 bases respectively, with 11 bases between them. From germline, CDR1 is SGHTA and CDR2 FQGNSA. CDR3 length equals 14 residues. CDR3 nucleotides: TGTGCCAGCAGCTTAGCGGGGGGGCAGGACGAGCAGTACTTC. As protein: CASSLAGGQDEQYF.

The chain employs TRBV7-9 and TRBJ2-2, with D possibly matching TRBD2 (6 bases). The CDR3 runs 15 residues. V was cut by 6 bases and J by 0 bases, with 11 bases left in between. Germline V lookup: CDR1 SEHNR, CDR2 FQNEAQ (reference sequence). CDR3 amino acids: CASRTGRSNTGELFF. The CDR3 nucleotides are TGTGCCAGCAGAACCGGGAGATCGAACACCGGGGAGCTGTTTTTT.

This clonotype was detected ten times or more. The V and J genes are TRBV7-9 and TRBJ2-5; weak D call: TRBD2 (5 bases). Germline V gene data show CDR1 as SEHNR and CDR2 as FQNEAQ (reference sequence). V shed 4 bases and J shed 6 bases, with 12 bases lying between them. CDR3 length equals 13 residues. CDR3 sequence reads: CASSSGIGQTQYF. The CDR3, as DNA: TGTGCCAGCAGCTCCGGGATCGGACAGACCCAGTACTTC.

This clonotype was counted only a few times. V gene TRBV7-9 combines with J gene TRBJ2-1; D perhaps matches TRBD1 (6 bases). The CDR3 extends over 16 amino acids. The V and J ends lost 4 bases and 7 bases respectively, with 20 bases between them. The germline V gene encodes CDR1 SEHNR and CDR2 FQNEAQ (reference sequence). CDR3 nucleotides: TGTGCCAGCAGCTCTCCGACAGGATACTTGTATAATGAGCAGTTCTTC. It encodes CASSSPTGYLYNEQFF.

This clonotype was detected only a few times. The rearrangement uses TRBV6-1 and TRBJ1-2; D is unclear. Germline CDR1 and CDR2: MNHNS and SASEGT. V was pared by 0 bases and J by 5 bases, with 10 bases between. CDR3 length: 14 amino acids. The CDR3 DNA reads TGTGCCAGCAGTGAAGCGGAGACGGCTTATGGCTACACCTTC. This encodes CASSEAETAYGYTF.

The chain is built from TRBV7-6 and TRBJ1-1; D gene uncertain. The germline V gene encodes CDR1 SGHVS and CDR2 FNYEAQ. This CDR3 region has 13 residues. V gave up 1 base and J gave up 5 bases, with 8 bases separating them. This CDR3 is CASSLELGTEAFF. The DNA for the CDR3 is TGTGCCAGCAGCTTAGAGCTAGGAACTGAAGCTTTCTTT. The full variable domain, in which reference TRBV7-6 and TRBJ1-1 provide the parts outside the CDR3, is GAGVSQSPRYKVTKRGQDVALRCDPISGHVSLYWYRQALGQGPEFLTYFNYEAQQDKSGLPNDRFSAERPEGSISTLTIQRTEQRDSAMYRCASSLELGTEAFFGQGTRLTVV.

V and J are TRBV7-2 and TRBJ1-1; D uncertain. V lost 5 bases and J lost 0, with 7 bases in between. CDR1 is SGHTA, CDR2 FQGNSA, per germline. The CDR3 spans 13 residues. CDR3 region: CASSPRVNTEAFF. In DNA, the CDR3 is TGTGCCAGCAGCCCGAGAGTGAACACTGAAGCTTTCTTT.

The genes are TRBV9 and TRBJ2-3; D unclear. Germline V gives CDR1 SGDLS, CDR2 YYNGEE. V was pared by 3 bases and J by 6 bases, with 5 bases between. CDR3 length equals 11 residues. The CDR3 region has the DNA TGTGCCAGCAGCGCTGCGGATACGCAGTATTTT. Amino acids: CASSAADTQYF.

This clonotype was observed a few times. The J gene is TRBJ2-7, the V gene TRBV7-2, with D perhaps matching TRBD1 (5 bases). Germline CDR1 reads SGHTA; CDR2 reads FQGNSA. Trimming removed 5 bases from V and 3 bases from J, with 11 bases in between. The length of the CDR3 is 13 residues. CDR3 in DNA: TGTGCCAGCAGCAGGACATACTACTACGAGCAGTACTTC. This encodes CASSRTYYYEQYF.

V is TRBV27 and J is TRBJ1-2; D possibly corresponds to TRBD1 (5 bases). Germline-derived CDR1 and CDR2 are MNHEY and SMNVEV (reference sequence). Deletions cut 3 bases from V and 8 bases from J, with 13 bases between. The CDR3 consists of 13 residues. The CDR3 sequence: CASSFGGVGGYTF. CDR3 nucleotide sequence: TGTGCCAGCAGTTTCGGAGGGGTCGGGGGCTACACCTTC.